This TCR beta chain originates from a study of CDR3 diversity in severe acne. TCRdb reanalysed the PCR reads using MiXCR and keeps one entry per CDR3 protein. The table shows about 90,000 distinct CDR3 sequences, with around 50% occurring only once. Germline V gene sequence: CDR1 SEHNR, CDR2 FQNEAQ (reference sequence). There are 13 residues in the CDR3. Deletions cut 5 bases from V and 6 bases from J, with 13 bases between. The V call is TRBV7-9, the J call TRBJ1-1; D gene ambiguous. Sequenced material: blood. This TCR was recovered from a male donor in good health, serving as a control. Here the CDR3 reads CASSHRGGPEAFF. CDR3 coding DNA: TGTGCCAGCAGCCATAGAGGCGGGCCTGAAGCTTTCTTT.